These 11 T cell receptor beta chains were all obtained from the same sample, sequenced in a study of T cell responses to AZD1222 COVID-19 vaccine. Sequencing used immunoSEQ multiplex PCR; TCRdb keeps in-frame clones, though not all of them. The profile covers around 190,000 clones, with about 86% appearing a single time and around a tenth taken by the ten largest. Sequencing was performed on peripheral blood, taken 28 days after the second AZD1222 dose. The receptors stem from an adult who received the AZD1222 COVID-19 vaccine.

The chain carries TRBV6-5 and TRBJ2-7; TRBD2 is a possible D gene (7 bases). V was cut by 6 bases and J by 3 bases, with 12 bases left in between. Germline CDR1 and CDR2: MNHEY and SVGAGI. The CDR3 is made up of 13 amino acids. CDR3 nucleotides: TGTGCCAGCAGCAAGGGAGGGGGCTACGAGCAGTACTTC. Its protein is CASSKGGGYEQYF.

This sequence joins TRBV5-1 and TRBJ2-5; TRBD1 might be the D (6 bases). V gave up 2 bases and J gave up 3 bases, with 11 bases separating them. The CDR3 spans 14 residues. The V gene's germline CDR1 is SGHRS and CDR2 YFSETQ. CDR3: CASSLAQGEETQYF. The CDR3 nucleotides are TGCGCCAGCAGCTTAGCACAGGGTGAAGAGACCCAGTACTTC. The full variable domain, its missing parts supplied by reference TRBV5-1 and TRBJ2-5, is KAGVTQTPRYLIKTRGQQVTLSCSPISGHRSVSWYQQTPGQGLQFLFEYFSETQRNKGNFPGRFSGRQFSNSRSEMNVSTLELGDSALYLCASSLAQGEETQYFGPGTRLLVL.

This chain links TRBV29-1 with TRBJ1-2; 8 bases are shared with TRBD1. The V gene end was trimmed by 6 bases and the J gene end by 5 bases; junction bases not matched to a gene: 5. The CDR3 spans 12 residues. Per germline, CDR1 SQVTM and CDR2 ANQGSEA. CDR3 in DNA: TGCAGCGTAGTACAGGGGGGGTATGGCTACACCTTC. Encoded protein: CSVVQGGYGYTF.

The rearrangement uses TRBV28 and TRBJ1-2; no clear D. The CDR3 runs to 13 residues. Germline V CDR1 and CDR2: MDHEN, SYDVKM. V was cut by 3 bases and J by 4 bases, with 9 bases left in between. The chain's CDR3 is CASSFLGPYGYTF. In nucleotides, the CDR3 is TGTGCCAGCAGTTTCCTGGGCCCCTATGGCTACACCTTC.

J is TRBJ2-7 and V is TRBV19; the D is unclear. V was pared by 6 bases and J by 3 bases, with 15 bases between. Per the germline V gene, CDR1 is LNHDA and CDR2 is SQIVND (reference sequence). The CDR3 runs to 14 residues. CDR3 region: CASSLGPESYEQYF. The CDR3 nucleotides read TGTGCCAGTAGCCTAGGCCCGGAAAGCTACGAGCAGTACTTC. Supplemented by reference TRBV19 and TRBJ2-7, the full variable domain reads DGGITQSPKYLFRKEGQNVTLSCEQNLNHDAMYWYRQDPGQGLRLIYYSQIVNDFQKGDIAEGYSVSREKKESFPLTVTSAQKNPTAFYLCASSLGPESYEQYFGPGTRLTVT.

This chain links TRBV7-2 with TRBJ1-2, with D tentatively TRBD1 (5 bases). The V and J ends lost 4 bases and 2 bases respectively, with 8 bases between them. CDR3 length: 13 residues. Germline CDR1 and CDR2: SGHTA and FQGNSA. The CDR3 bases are TGTGCCAGCAGCTCGACAGAAAACTATGGCTACACCTTC. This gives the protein CASSSTENYGYTF.

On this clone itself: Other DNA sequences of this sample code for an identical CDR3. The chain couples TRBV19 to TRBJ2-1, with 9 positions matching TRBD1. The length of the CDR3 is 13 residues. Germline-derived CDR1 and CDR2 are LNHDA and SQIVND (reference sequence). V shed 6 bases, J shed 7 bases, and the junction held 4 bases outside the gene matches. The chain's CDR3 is CASRQGADNEQFF. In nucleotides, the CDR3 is TGTGCCAGTAGACAGGGGGCGGATAATGAGCAGTTCTTC. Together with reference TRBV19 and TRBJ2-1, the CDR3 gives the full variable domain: DGGITQSPKYLFRKEGQNVTLSCEQNLNHDAMYWYRQDPGQGLRLIYYSQIVNDFQKGDIAEGYSVSREKKESFPLTVTSAQKNPTAFYLCASRQGADNEQFFGPGTRLTVL.

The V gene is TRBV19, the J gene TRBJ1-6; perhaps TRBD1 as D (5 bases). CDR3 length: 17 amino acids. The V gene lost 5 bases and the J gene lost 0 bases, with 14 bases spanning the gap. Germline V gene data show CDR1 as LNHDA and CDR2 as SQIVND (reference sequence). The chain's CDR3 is CASSERGTSSYNSPLHF. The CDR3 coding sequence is TGTGCCAGTAGTGAGAGAGGGACGAGCTCCTATAATTCACCCCTCCACTTT.

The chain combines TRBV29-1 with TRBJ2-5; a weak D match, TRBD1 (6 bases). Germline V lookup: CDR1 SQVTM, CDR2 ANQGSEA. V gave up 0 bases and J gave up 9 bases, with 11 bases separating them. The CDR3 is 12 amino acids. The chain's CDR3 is CSVEDTGHPQYF. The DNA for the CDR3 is TGCAGCGTTGAAGATACGGGACATCCCCAGTACTTC.

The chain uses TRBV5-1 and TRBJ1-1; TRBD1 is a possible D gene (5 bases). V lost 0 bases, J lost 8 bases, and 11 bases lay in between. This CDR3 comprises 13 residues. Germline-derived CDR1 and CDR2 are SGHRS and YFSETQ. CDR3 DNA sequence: TGCGCCAGCAGCTTGGGTCTGGGGCTGGAAGCTTTCTTT. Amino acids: CASSLGLGLEAFF.

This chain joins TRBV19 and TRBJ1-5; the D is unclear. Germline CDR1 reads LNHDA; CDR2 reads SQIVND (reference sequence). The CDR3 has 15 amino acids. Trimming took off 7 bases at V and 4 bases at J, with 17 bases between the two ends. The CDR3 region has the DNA TGTGCCAGTACCTCGGGGAACGGCCGAAATCAGCCCCAGCATTTT. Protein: CASTSGNGRNQPQHF. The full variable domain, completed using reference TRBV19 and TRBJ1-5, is DGGITQSPKYLFRKEGQNVTLSCEQNLNHDAMYWYRQDPGQGLRLIYYSQIVNDFQKGDIAEGYSVSREKKESFPLTVTSAQKNPTAFYLCASTSGNGRNQPQHFGDGTRLSIL.